The rows below give T cell receptor beta chains drawn from one sample of a study of cytomegalovirus exposure and HLA in healthy donors. TCRdb keeps only in-frame clones here, not all; method: immunoSEQ multiplex PCR. The data show approximately 190,000 clones, approximately 78% seen once. Source material: PBMCs. The receptors stem from a woman younger than 35 in good health and CMV-seronegative. CDR3s include the opening cysteine and the closing phenylalanine or tryptophan.

v_call	cdr3_length	j_call	cdr3_aa
TRBV6-4	16	TRBJ2-3	CASSDSVGLDVDTQYF
TRBV28	15	TRBJ1-4	CASSLRGGGSEKLFF
TRBV30	15	TRBJ2-7	CAWSARQGLRNEQYF
TRBV18	15	TRBJ1-1	CASSPRYEGGGEAFF
TRBV5-5	15	TRBJ1-2	CASSSGQGWAYGYTF
TRBV19	13	TRBJ1-6	CASRGQENSPLHF
TRBV7-6	16	TRBJ2-2	CASSLGNSANTGELFF
TRBV19	16	TRBJ2-7	CASSPRGGTSGYEQYF
TRBV7-2	13	TRBJ1-5	CASSSRQNQPQHF
TRBV5-4	14	TRBJ2-1	CASSKGLAVDEQFF
TRBV7-8	13	TRBJ2-7	CASSPQLGGQQYF
TRBV13	14	TRBJ2-7	CASSPSLAGHEQYF
TRBV5-1	17	TRBJ2-1	CASSFNTGTGGSNEQFF
TRBV4-2	15	TRBJ2-7	CASSPPGQGVYEQYF
TRBV27	15	TRBJ2-7	CASSPGVAGTYEQYF
TRBV5-1	13	TRBJ2-2	CASSLVQTGELFF
TRBV7-9	15	TRBJ1-2	CASSSPRGSDYGYTF
TRBV5-6	15	TRBJ1-1	CASSPQGRVNTEAFF
TRBV19	11	TRBJ1-2	CATSTENGYTF
TRBV5-4	12	-	CASSLSGGEQYF
TRBV9	13	TRBJ1-3	CASSPYLVNTIYF
TRBV4-1	17	TRBJ2-3	CASSQEPAGGPADTQYF
TRBV25-1	12	TRBJ1-2	CASSEQGYGYTF
TRBV7-8	16	TRBJ2-2	CASSLVAGPNAGELFF
TRBV28	14	TRBJ2-7	CASSFSGFSYEQYF
TRBV19	14	TRBJ1-2	CASSGTGTNYGYTF
TRBV10-1	12	TRBJ1-2	CASSETSYGYTF
TRBV13	17	TRBJ2-1	CASSRPGTSDSYNEQFF
TRBV5-1	17	TRBJ1-4	CASSLGQGLGANEKLFF
TRBV12-5	15	TRBJ1-2	CASGSRQGANYGYTF
TRBV7-8	13	TRBJ1-1	CASSRQGDTEAFF
TRBV30	16	TRBJ2-7	CAWSNKPGQGSYEQYF
TRBV30	11	TRBJ2-1	CAWSVSREQFF
TRBV7-9	12	TRBJ2-3	CASSALAGAGYF
TRBV7-9	14	TRBJ2-5	CASSSRIIQETQYF
TRBV28	13	TRBJ1-1	CASSSGWNTEAFF
TRBV28	13	TRBJ2-1	CASSQGVHNEQFF
TRBV27	15	TRBJ2-1	CASSLVASRYNEQFF
TRBV5-1	17	TRBJ2-7	CASSWSRSVGGSYEQYF
TRBV27	14	TRBJ2-1	CASRERGSYNEQFF
TRBV23-1	19	TRBJ2-4	CASSQSREPGQGLLNIQYF
TRBV6-5	15	TRBJ2-1	CASSYAGSSYNEQFF
TRBV28	14	TRBJ1-4	CASSFGGWGEKLFF
TRBV7-6	14	TRBJ2-7	CASSFQGPSYEQYF
TRBV9	15	TRBJ2-1	CASSVVGSSYNEQFF
TRBV14	14	TRBJ2-5	CASSHLVQEETQYF
TRBV9	14	TRBJ2-7	CASSVAGAAYEQYF
TRBV10-3	14	TRBJ2-1	CAISEQTGDNEQFF
TRBV9	17	TRBJ1-2	CASSGFTGANTNYGYTF
TRBV18	14	TRBJ2-4	CASSPPAGGDIQYF